The table lists the clone carrying this T cell receptor beta chain with a few counts. Sequencing of TCR-alpha and TCR-beta chains was unpaired. The assay was immunoSEQ multiplex PCR, and TCRdb's table has in-frame clones only and misses some. The repertoire consists of 55,000 to 70,000 clones, with around 86% occurring once and the leading ten covering roughly 12%. CDR3 length: 14 residues. Between the trimmed V and J ends, which lost 5 bases and 4 bases, there was a span of 11 bases. Germline V lookup: CDR1 SGHVS, CDR2 FQNEAQ. This record belongs to a study of T cells in tuberculosis. As for the study in general: CD1B tetramers identified T cells specific for mycobacterial lipid GMM.

Notes on the study in general: Low-affinity CD1B-GMM tetramer-binding T cells may have been missed.

Sorting used thawed, overnight-rested PBMC stained with anti-CD3, a viability dye and GMM-loaded CD1B tetramer. The lipid loaded on the CD1B tetramers was C32 glucose monomycolate from Rhodococcus equi. PBMC for tetramer sorting were first depleted of CD14-expressing monocytes. The clonotype was recovered from an adult woman with latent tuberculosis. The rearrangement uses TRBV7-8 and TRBJ2-2, with D hard to call. Sequencing used CD1b-GMM tetramer-negative cells sorted from PBMCs. CDR3 nucleotide sequence: TGTGCCAGCAGCCCGCGTTCCGGCACCGGGGAGCTGTTTTTT. It is translated as CASSPRSGTGELFF.